Listed here are 15 T cell receptor beta chains from one sample, sequenced in a study of T-cell reconstitution after alpha-beta-depleted transplantation in children. Using unique molecular identifiers, the investigators prepared the TCRbeta library. TCRdb fed the PCR reads into MiXCR, producing one record per CDR3 protein. Of about 210,000 distinct CDR3 sequences listed, about a sixth were seen once; the top ten hold 40% to 50%. The sample here was PBMCs, mostly from graft donor cells, taken 360 days after TCRalphabeta/CD19-depleted stem cell transplant. These receptors all stem from a male patient between 2 and 15 years old who had a stem cell transplant for acute lymphoblastic leukemia, so the T cells may come from the graft donor.

The chain carries TRBV15 and TRBJ2-1; D remains unclear. The germline V gene encodes CDR1 LNHNV and CDR2 YYDKDF (reference sequence). The CDR3 runs to 16 residues. The germline V and J ends were trimmed by 1 base and 6 bases, with 16 bases remaining between them. The CDR3 sequence is CATSRGPLIRFNEQFF. The CDR3 DNA is TGTGCCACCAGCAGAGGCCCGCTGATACGTTTCAATGAGCAGTTCTTC.

V is TRBV12-3 or TRBV12-4 and J is TRBJ1-1; maybe TRBD1 (5 bases). Trimming removed 4 bases from V and 3 bases from J, with 12 bases in between. This CDR3 contains 14 residues. The CDR3 sequence: CASSWRGPYTEAFF. CDR3 bases: TGTGCCAGCAGTTGGAGGGGCCCCTACACTGAAGCTTTCTTT.

This clonotype was seen more than once but under ten times. The chain carries TRBV5-1 and TRBJ2-7, with 12 bases matching TRBD2. The CDR3 runs to 19 residues. V shed 4 bases, J shed 0 bases, and the junction held 14 bases outside the gene matches. Germline-derived CDR1 and CDR2 are SGHRS and YFSETQ. The CDR3 DNA reads as TGCGCCAGCAGCGTTCAGGGGCCGACTAGCGGGGGAAGCTCCTACGAGCAGTACTTC. Translation: CASSVQGPTSGGSSYEQYF.

V is TRBV7-2 and J is TRBJ2-1; 15 nucleotides agree with TRBD2. CDR1 SGHTA and CDR2 FQGNSA come from the germline V gene. The V segment lost 6 bases and the J segment 9 bases; nucleotides outside the gene matches: 6. The CDR3 covers 15 residues. Here the CDR3 reads CASSRTSGGVGEQFF. The CDR3 DNA follows: TGTGCCAGCAGTAGGACTAGCGGGGGGGTCGGTGAGCAGTTCTTC.

The J gene is TRBJ2-7, the V gene TRBV12-3 or TRBV12-4, with D perhaps TRBD1 or TRBD2 (5 bases each). The ends were cut back, 5 bases at V and 2 bases at J, with 16 bases in the middle. The CDR3 totals 15 residues. The CDR3, as DNA: TGTGCCAGCAGTCGGAGAGGGGCTTCCACCTACGAGCAGTACTTC. Translating gives CASSRRGASTYEQYF.

This clonotype was detected a few times. J is TRBJ2-3 and V is TRBV20-1; D gene uncertain. CDR1 and CDR2 (germline): DFQATT, SNEGSKA (reference sequence). The CDR3 is 13 residues long. The germline V and J ends were trimmed by 2 bases and 2 bases, with 8 bases remaining between them. CDR3 in DNA: TGCAGTGCTAGACCAGCCTCCACAGATACGCAGTATTTT. Translated: CSARPASTDTQYF.

The rearrangement uses TRBV7-9 and TRBJ2-1; D is uncertain. CDR1 is SEHNR, CDR2 FQNEAQ, per germline (reference sequence). The CDR3 length is 15 residues. V was shortened by 5 bases and J by 4 bases, with 15 bases between the two germline ends. DNA of the CDR3: TGTGCCAGCAGCCAACACGTGGAGCCTTACAATGAGCAGTTCTTC. It specifies CASSQHVEPYNEQFF.

The chain combines TRBV11-1 with TRBJ1-1, with a tentative D call TRBD1 (6 bases). Deletions cut 4 bases from V and 1 base from J, with 10 bases between. The CDR3 totals 14 residues. In germline, CDR1 is SGHAT, CDR2 FQDESV (reference sequence). CDR3 sequence reads: CASSSRTENTEAFF. The CDR3 DNA follows: TGTGCCAGCAGCTCTCGGACAGAGAACACTGAAGCTTTCTTT.

J is TRBJ1-6 and V is TRBV9; possible D gene TRBD1, 5 bases. With 2 bases removed from V and 7 bases from J, the gap between germline ends came to 10 bases. This CDR3 is built from 14 residues. Germline loops: CDR1 SGDLS, CDR2 YYNGEE. CDR3 region: CASSVRGLNSPLHF. CDR3 coding DNA: TGTGCCAGCAGCGTTAGGGGTCTCAATTCACCCCTCCACTTT.

This clonotype was seen at least ten times. J is TRBJ1-1 and V is TRBV15; no reliable D call. This CDR3 contains 13 residues. Germline loops: CDR1 LNHNV, CDR2 YYDKDF (reference sequence). Trimming removed 0 bases at V and 3 bases at J, with 5 bases between. The CDR3 DNA sequence: TGTGCCACCAGCAGAGACACCCACACTGAAGCTTTCTTT. Translated: CATSRDTHTEAFF. Supplemented by reference TRBV15 and TRBJ1-1, the full variable domain reads DAMVIQNPRYQVTQFGKPVTLSCSQTLNHNVMYWYQQKSSQAPKLLFHYYDKDFNNEADTPDNFQSRRPNTSFCFLDIRSPGLGDTAMYLCATSRDTHTEAFFGQGTRLTVV.

This clonotype was seen at least ten times. The V gene is TRBV7-2, the J gene TRBJ1-2, with D possibly matching TRBD1 (5 bases). The CDR3 spans 14 residues. Germline V gives CDR1 SGHTA, CDR2 FQGNSA. Trimming removed 9 bases from V and 6 bases from J, with 20 bases in between. CDR3 bases: TGTGCCAGTAGAGCCGAGGGGTTTATGGATGGCTACACCTTC. Amino acid sequence: CASRAEGFMDGYTF.

The chain recombines TRBV27 with TRBJ2-1, with TRBD2 matching 9 bases. The CDR3 length is 15 residues. Germline-derived CDR1 and CDR2 are MNHEY and SMNVEV (reference sequence). With V trimmed by 4 bases and J by 3 bases, 4 bases remained unmatched. CDR3 region: CASSSSGGLYNEQFF. Here the CDR3 DNA reads TGTGCCAGCAGTTCCAGCGGGGGGCTCTACAATGAGCAGTTCTTC.

This clonotype was seen a handful of times. V usage is TRBV5-1 and J usage is TRBJ2-7, with 7 bases that match TRBD2. The CDR3 spans 13 residues. J lost 2 bases, V lost 2 bases, and 1 base had no gene match. The germline V gene has CDR1 SGHRS and CDR2 YFSETQ. Here the CDR3 DNA reads TGCGCCAGCAGCTTCGCGGGGGCCTACGAGCAGTACTTC. This translates into CASSFAGAYEQYF.

This clonotype was observed a few times. The rearrangement links TRBV7-9 to TRBJ2-7; 8 bases match TRBD1. CDR1 is SEHNR, CDR2 FQNEAQ, per germline (reference sequence). V shed 1 base, J shed 5 bases, and the junction held 7 bases outside the gene matches. The CDR3 extends over 15 amino acids. CDR3 loop: CASSLVGTGTHEQYF. CDR3 nucleotide sequence: TGTGCCAGCAGCTTAGTAGGGACAGGAACCCACGAGCAGTACTTC.

The rearrangement joins TRBV12-3 or TRBV12-4 to TRBJ2-1; 7 bases match TRBD2. The length of the CDR3 is 13 residues. V shed 0 bases, J shed 12 bases, and the junction held 5 bases outside the gene matches. The CDR3 spells CASSLARSGGQFF. CDR3 DNA sequence: TGTGCCAGCAGTTTAGCGAGGTCGGGGGGGCAGTTCTTC.